The 8 T cell receptor beta chains listed next were all sequenced from one sample in a study of blood T cells in healthy people across ages. The use of a sample-barcoded 5' primer and a J-beta primer mix characterized a second PCR of roughly 6 to 11 cycles. In TCRdb, the 5' RACE reads were re-called with MiXCR into one record per CDR3 protein. This sample has over 1.5 million distinct CDR3 sequences, with about 49% found just once. Sequencing input: blood. Receptors were obtained from a woman aged 40 to 50 in good health.

This rearrangement joins TRBV9 to TRBJ2-3; TRBD2 might be the D (5 bases). V was cut by 4 bases and J by 5 bases, with 14 bases left in between. The germline V gene has CDR1 SGDLS and CDR2 YYNGEE. The CDR3 sequence is 14 residues long. CDR3 region: CASSSQTGRDTQYF. The CDR3 DNA sequence: TGTGCCAGCAGCTCCCAGACTGGGAGAGATACGCAGTATTTT.

This chain connects TRBV28 to TRBJ1-1, with unresolved D. The germline V gene encodes CDR1 MDHEN and CDR2 SYDVKM. V was cut by 7 bases and J by 0 bases, with 9 bases left in between. The CDR3 spans 13 residues. The CDR3 reads CASTTSLNTEAFF. CDR3 nucleotides: TGTGCCAGCACCACATCTTTGAACACTGAAGCTTTCTTT. Full variable domain (missing parts from reference TRBV28 and TRBJ1-1): DVKVTQSSRYLVKRTGEKVFLECVQDMDHENMFWYRQDPGLGLRLIYFSYDVKMKEKGDIPEGYSVSREKKERFSLILESASTNQTSMYLCASTTSLNTEAFFGQGTRLTVV.

The J gene is TRBJ2-6, the V gene TRBV27; D call uncertain. The CDR3 runs to 16 residues. Germline values: CDR1 MNHEY, CDR2 SMNVEV (reference sequence). Trimming left V 1 base short and J 0 bases short, with 7 bases between. CDR3 nucleotides: TGTGCCAGCAGTTTATTCCAGGTCTCTGGGGCCAACGTCCTGACTTTC. Protein sequence: CASSLFQVSGANVLTF.

This chain connects TRBV6-1 to TRBJ2-5; D is ambiguous. This CDR3 has 15 amino acids. Germline CDR1 is MNHNS and CDR2 is SASEGT. V lost 1 base, J lost 5 bases, and 14 bases lay in between. The DNA for the CDR3 is TGTGCCAGCAGTGAAGAGTTAGCTAATACGGAGACCCAGTACTTC. Residues: CASSEELANTETQYF.

This CDR3 is CATRNGGGSYNEQFF. The CDR3 nucleotides are TGTGCCACCAGGAACGGGGGGGGATCCTACAATGAGCAGTTCTTC. V and J are TRBV15 and TRBJ2-1; 8 positions match TRBD2. The CDR3 extends over 15 amino acids. V shed 6 bases, J shed 1 base, and the junction held 5 bases outside the gene matches. Germline assignment: CDR1 LNHNV and CDR2 YYDKDF (reference sequence).

This sequence joins TRBV28 and TRBJ1-5, with TRBD1 identical over 8 bases. Germline lookup yields CDR1 MDHEN and CDR2 SYDVKM. The CDR3 consists of 15 residues. The V and J ends lost 5 bases and 7 bases, in that order; junction bases with no gene match: 10. The DNA for the CDR3 is TGTGCCAGCAGTCCTAACACAGGGGGTAGGCAGCCCCAGCATTTT. It specifies CASSPNTGGRQPQHF.

The chain employs TRBV7-2 and TRBJ1-4; weak D call: TRBD1 (6 bases). The length of the CDR3 is 15 residues. Trimming stripped 1 base from V and 8 bases from J, with 14 bases between. Per the germline V gene, CDR1 is SGHTA and CDR2 is FQGNSA. The CDR3 bases are TGTGCCAGCAGCTTAGTGCGGGACACTAGAGAAAAACTGTTTTTT. Amino acids: CASSLVRDTREKLFF.

The V call is TRBV25-1, the J call TRBJ1-5; tentative D call: TRBD1 (5 bases). CDR3 length equals 15 residues. Germline CDR1 and CDR2: MGHDK and SYGVNS. V was shortened by 1 base and J by 1 base, with 8 bases between the two germline ends. The CDR3 bases are TGTGCCAGCAGTGAATTCGGGGGGAGCAATCAGCCCCAGCATTTT. Protein sequence: CASSEFGGSNQPQHF.